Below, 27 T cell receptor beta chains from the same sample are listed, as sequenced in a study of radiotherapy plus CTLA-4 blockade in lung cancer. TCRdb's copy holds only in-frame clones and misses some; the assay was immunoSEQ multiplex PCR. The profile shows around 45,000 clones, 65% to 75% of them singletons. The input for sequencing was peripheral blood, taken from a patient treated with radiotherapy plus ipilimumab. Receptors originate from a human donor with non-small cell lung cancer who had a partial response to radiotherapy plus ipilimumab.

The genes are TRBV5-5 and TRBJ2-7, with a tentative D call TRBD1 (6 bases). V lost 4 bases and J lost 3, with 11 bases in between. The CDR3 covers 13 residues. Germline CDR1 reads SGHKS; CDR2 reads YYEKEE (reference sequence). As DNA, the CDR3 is TGTGCCAGCAGCCCCTACAGGGTCTACGAGCAGTACTTC. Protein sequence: CASSPYRVYEQYF.

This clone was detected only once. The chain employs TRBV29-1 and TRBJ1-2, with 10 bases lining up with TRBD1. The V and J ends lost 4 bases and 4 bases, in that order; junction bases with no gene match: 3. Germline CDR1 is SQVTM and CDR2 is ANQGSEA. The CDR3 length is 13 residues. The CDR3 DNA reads TGCAGCGTTGTCCGGGACAGGGGCTATGGCTACACCTTC. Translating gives CSVVRDRGYGYTF.

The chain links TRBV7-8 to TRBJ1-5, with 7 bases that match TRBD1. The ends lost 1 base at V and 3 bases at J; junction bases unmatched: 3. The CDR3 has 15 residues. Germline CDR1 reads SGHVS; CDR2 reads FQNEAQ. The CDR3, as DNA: TGTGCCAGCAGCTTAGAAGGGGGCATCAATCAGCCCCAGCATTTT. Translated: CASSLEGGINQPQHF.

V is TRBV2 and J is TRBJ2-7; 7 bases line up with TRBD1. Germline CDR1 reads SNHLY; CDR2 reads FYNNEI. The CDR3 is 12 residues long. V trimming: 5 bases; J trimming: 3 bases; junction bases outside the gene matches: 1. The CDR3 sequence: CASSRDSYEQYF. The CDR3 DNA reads TGTGCCAGCAGTCGGGACAGCTACGAGCAGTACTTC.

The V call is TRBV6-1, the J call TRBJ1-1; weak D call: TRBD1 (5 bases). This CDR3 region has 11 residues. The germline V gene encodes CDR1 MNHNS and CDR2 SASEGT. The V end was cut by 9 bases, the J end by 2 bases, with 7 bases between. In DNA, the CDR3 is TGTGCCAGTGACAGAAACACTGAAGCTTTCTTT. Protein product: CASDRNTEAFF.

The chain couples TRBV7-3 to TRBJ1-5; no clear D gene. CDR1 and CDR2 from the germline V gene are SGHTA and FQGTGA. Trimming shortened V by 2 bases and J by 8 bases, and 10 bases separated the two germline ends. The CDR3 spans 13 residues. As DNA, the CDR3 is TGTGCCAGCAGCTTAGAGGGATTTGAGCCCCAGCATTTT. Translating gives CASSLEGFEPQHF.

The CDR3 bases are TGTGCCAGCAGCCGTCAAGAGGCTGACTATGGCTACACCTTC. It translates to CASSRQEADYGYTF. V and J are TRBV4-2 and TRBJ1-2, with D hard to call. V lost 4 bases and J lost 3, with 12 bases in between. The CDR3 is 14 amino acids. From germline, CDR1 is LGHNA and CDR2 YNFKEQ.

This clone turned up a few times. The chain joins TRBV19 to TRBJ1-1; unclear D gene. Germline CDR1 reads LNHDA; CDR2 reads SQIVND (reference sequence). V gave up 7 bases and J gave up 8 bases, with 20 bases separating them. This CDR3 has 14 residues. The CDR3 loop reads CASTSSLIDREAFF. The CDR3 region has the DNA TGTGCCAGTACCTCTAGCCTTATCGACCGCGAAGCTTTCTTT.

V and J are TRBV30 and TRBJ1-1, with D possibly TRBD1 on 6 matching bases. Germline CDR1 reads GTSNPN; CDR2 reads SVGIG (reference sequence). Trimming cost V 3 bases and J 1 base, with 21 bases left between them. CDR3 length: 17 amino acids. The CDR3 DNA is TGTGCCTGGAGCGCGCCGGTGGGGAGGGGGTCGAACACTGAAGCTTTCTTT. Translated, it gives CAWSAPVGRGSNTEAFF.

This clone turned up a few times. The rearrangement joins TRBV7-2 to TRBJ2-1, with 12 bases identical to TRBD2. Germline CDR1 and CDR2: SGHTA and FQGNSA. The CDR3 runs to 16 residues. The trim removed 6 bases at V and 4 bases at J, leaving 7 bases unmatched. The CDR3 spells CASSPGLAGKYNEQFF. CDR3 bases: TGTGCCAGCAGTCCCGGACTAGCGGGAAAGTACAATGAGCAGTTCTTC.

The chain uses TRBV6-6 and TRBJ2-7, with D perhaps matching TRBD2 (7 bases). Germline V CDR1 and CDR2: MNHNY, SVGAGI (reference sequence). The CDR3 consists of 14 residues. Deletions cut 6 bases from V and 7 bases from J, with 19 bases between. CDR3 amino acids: CASRGGTPPREQYF. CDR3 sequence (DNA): TGTGCCAGCAGGGGGGGGACACCACCGAGGGAGCAGTACTTC.

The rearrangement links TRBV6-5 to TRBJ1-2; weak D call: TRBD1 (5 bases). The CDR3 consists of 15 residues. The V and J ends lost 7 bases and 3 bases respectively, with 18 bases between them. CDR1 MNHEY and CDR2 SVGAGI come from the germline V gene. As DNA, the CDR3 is TGTGCCAGCACCCACGGAGGGGCAAAGGACTATGGCTACACCTTC. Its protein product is CASTHGGAKDYGYTF.

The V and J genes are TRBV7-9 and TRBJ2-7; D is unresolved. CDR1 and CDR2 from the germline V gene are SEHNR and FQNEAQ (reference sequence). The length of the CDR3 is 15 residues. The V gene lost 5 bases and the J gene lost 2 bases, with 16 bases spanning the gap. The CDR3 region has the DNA TGTGCCAGCAGCCCCCTTGCCGGAGAGACCTACGAGCAGTACTTC. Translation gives CASSPLAGETYEQYF.

The CDR3 is CSVTRGPSSYEQYF. The CDR3 bases are TGCAGCGTTACCAGGGGCCCAAGCTCCTACGAGCAGTACTTC. This chain links TRBV29-1 with TRBJ2-7; D possibly corresponds to TRBD1 (6 bases). This CDR3 comprises 14 residues. Trimming cost V 5 bases and J 0 bases, with 14 bases left between them. Looked up from germline, CDR1 is SQVTM and CDR2 is ANQGSEA.

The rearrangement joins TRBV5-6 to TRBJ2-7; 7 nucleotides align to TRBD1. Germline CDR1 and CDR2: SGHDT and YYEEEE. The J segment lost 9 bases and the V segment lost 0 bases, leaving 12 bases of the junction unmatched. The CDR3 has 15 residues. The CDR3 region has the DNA TGTGCCAGCAGCTTGGCCCAGCAGGGGGATCAGGTGCAGTACTTC. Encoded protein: CASSLAQQGDQVQYF.

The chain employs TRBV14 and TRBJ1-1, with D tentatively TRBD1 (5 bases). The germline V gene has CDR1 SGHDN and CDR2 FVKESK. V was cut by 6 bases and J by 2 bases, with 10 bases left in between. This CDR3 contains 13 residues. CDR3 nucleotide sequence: TGTGCCAGCAGAGACAGCCTAAACACTGAAGCTTTCTTT. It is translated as CASRDSLNTEAFF.

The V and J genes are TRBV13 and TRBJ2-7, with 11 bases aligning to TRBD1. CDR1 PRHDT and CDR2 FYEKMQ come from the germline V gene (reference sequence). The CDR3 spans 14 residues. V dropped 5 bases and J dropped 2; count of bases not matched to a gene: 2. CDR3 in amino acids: CASSQGQGAYEQYF. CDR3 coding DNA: TGTGCCAGCAGCCAGGGACAGGGGGCCTACGAGCAGTACTTC.

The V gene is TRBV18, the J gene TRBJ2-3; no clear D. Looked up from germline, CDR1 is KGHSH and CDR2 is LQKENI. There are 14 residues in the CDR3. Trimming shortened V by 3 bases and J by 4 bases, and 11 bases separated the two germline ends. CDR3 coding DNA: TGTGCCAGCTCACCGAGGTTCGGCCCAGATACGCAGTATTTT. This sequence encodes CASSPRFGPDTQYF. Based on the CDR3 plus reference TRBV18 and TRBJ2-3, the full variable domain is NAGVMQNPRHLVRRRGQEARLRCSPMKGHSHVYWYRQLPEEGLKFMVYLQKENIIDESGMPKERFSAEFPKEGPSILRIQQVVRGDSAAYFCASSPRFGPDTQYFGPGTRLTVL.

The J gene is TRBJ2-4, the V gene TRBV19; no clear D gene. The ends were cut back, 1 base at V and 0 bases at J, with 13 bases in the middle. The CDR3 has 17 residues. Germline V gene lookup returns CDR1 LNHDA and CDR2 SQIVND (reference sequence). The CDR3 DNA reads TGTGCCAGTAGTATAGGTGACATATACGAAGCCAAAAACATTCAGTACTTC. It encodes CASSIGDIYEAKNIQYF.

The CDR3 bases are TGTGCCAGTAGTATTAGGGCAGGGGGAAGAGGACAGCCCCAGCATTTT. Translating gives CASSIRAGGRGQPQHF. The chain combines TRBV19 with TRBJ1-5; the match to TRBD1 covers 7 bases. Per germline, CDR1 LNHDA and CDR2 SQIVND (reference sequence). CDR3 size: 16 residues. V was pared by 3 bases and J by 7 bases, with 12 bases of the junction left unmatched.

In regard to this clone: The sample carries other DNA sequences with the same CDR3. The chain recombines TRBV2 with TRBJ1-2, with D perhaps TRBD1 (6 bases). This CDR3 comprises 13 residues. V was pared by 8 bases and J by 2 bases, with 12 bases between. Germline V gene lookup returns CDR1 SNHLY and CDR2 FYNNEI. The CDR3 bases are TGTGCCAGCGGAGGGGGGGGGAACTATGGCTACACCTTC. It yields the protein CASGGGGNYGYTF. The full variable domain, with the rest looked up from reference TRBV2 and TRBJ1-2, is EPEVTQTPSHQVTQMGQEVILRCVPISNHLYFYWYRQILGQKVEFLVSFYNNEISEKSEIFDDQFSVERPDGSNFTLKIRSTKLEDSAMYFCASGGGGNYGYTFGSGTRLTVV.

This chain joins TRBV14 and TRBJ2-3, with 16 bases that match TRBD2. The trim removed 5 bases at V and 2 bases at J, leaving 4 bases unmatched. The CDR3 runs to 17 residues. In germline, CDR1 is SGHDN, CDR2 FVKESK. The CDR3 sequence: CASSGTSGRAYTDTQYF. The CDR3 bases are TGTGCCAGCAGCGGGACTAGCGGGAGGGCGTACACAGATACGCAGTATTTT.

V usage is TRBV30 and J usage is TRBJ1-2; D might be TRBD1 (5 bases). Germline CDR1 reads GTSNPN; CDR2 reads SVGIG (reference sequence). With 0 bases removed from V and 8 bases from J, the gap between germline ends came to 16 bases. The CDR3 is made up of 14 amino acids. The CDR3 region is CAWSVGGVAGGYTF. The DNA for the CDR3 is TGTGCCTGGAGTGTAGGCGGGGTAGCAGGGGGCTACACCTTC.

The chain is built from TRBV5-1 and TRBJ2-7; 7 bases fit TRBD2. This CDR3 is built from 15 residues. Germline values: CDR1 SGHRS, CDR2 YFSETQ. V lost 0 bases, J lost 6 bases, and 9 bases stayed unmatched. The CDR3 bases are TGCGCCAGCAGCTTGGTGGTTAGCGGGCTTAGCGAGCAGTACTTC. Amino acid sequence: CASSLVVSGLSEQYF.

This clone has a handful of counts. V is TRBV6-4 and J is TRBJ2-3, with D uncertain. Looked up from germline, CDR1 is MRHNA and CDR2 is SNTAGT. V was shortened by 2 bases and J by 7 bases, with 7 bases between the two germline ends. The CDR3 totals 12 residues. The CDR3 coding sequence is TGTGCCAGCAGTGACGATAGCCATACGCAGTATTTT. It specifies CASSDDSHTQYF.

CDR3 DNA: TGTGCCAGCTCACCCGCATCGGCAGGGAAAGAGACCCAGTACTTC. It encodes CASSPASAGKETQYF. V and J are TRBV18 and TRBJ2-5; a possible D gene is TRBD1 (5 bases). Germline CDR1 reads KGHSH; CDR2 reads LQKENI. The CDR3 is 15 residues long. V was pared by 3 bases and J by 3 bases, with 14 bases between.

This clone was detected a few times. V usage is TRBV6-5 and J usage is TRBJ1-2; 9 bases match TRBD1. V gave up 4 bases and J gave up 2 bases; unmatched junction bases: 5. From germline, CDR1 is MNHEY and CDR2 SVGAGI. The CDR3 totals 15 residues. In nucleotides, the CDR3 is TGTGCCAGCAGTTCAGGACAGGGGCGAAACTATGGCTACACCTTC. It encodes CASSSGQGRNYGYTF.